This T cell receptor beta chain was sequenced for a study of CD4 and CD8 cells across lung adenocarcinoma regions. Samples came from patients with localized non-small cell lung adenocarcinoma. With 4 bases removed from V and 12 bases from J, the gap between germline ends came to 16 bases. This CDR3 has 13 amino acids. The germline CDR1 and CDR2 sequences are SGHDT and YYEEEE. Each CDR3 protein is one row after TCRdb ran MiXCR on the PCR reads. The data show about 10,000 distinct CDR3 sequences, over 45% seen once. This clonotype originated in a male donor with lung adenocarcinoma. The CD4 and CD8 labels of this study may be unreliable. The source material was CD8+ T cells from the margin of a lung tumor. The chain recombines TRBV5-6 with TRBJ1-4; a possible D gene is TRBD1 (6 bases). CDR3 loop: CASSLEQGLELFF. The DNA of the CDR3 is TGTGCCAGCAGCCTTGAACAGGGTCTCGAACTGTTTTTT. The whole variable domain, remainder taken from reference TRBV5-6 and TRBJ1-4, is DAGVTQSPTHLIKTRGQQVTLRCSPKSGHDTVSWYQQALGQGPQFIFQYYEEEERQRGNFPDRFSGHQFPNYSSELNVNALLLGDSALYLCASSLEQGLELFFGSGTQLSVL.